The present T cell receptor (beta chain) was sequenced within a study of blood T cell repertoires in COVID-19. Study overall: Sources were T cells, B-cell-depleted T cells, or PBMCs; the material itself was cDNA or gDNA.

Authors' data handling: Reference gene primer amplification yielded estimated nucleated cell counts. The method was immunoSEQ multiplex PCR; TCRdb's version includes in-frame clones alone and lacks a portion of them. From that table come the V and J calls and clone size; the DNA was used to work out D and trimming. The table shows approximately 270,000 clones, with around 88% occurring only once. The sample comprised peripheral blood. This receptor was obtained from a man aged 80 or over with acute or convalescent COVID-19.

The CDR3 here is CASSFGGGVYNEQFF. The CDR3 coding sequence is TGTGCCAGCAGTTTTGGGGGGGGCGTATACAATGAGCAGTTCTTC. V usage is TRBV28 and J usage is TRBJ2-1, with D perhaps TRBD2 (7 bases). CDR3 size: 15 residues. V gave up 3 bases and J gave up 4 bases, with 13 bases separating them. Looked up from germline, CDR1 is MDHEN and CDR2 is SYDVKM.